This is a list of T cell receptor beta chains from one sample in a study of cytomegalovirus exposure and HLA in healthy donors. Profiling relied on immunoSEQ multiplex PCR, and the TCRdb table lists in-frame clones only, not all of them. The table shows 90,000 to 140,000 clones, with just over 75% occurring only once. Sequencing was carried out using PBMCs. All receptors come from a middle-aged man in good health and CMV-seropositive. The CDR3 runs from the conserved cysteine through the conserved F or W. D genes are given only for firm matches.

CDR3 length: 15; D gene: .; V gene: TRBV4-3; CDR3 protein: CASSQDEGVTGELFF
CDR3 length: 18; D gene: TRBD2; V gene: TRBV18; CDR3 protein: CASSPPWGTGGSYNEQFF
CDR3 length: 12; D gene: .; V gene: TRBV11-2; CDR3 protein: CASSTWAYGYTF
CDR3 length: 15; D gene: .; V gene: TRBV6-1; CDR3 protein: CASRETGTHTYEQYF
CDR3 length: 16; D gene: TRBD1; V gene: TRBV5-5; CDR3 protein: CASSASPGQGNTEAFF
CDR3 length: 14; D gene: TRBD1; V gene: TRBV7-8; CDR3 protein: CASSWGTGAYGYTF
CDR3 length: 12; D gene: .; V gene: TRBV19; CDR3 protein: CASSRGYDEQYF
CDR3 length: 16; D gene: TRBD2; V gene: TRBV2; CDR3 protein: CASRALAEPRTGELFF
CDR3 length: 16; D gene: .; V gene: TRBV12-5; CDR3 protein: CASGLVVAGESYEQYF
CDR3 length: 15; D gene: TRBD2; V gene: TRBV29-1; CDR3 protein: CSVDNLAVYQETQYF
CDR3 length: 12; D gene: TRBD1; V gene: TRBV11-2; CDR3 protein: CASSLTGGEAFF
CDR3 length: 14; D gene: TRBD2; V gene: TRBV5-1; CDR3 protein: CATAGTSGADTQYF
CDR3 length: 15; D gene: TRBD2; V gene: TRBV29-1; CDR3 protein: CSVGGTSGIADTQYF
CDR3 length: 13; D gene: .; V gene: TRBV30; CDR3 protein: CAWSIMGPNEQFF
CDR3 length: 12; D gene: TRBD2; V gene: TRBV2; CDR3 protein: CASSVLAGPGPF
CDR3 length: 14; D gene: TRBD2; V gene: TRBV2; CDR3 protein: CATRGGMSSYEQYF
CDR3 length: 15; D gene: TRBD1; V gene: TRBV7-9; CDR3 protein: CASSLGQGRNQPQHF
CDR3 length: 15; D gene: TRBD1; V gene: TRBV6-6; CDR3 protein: CASRVGTGVIYEQFF
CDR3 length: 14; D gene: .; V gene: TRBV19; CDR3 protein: CASSPRLEADTQYF
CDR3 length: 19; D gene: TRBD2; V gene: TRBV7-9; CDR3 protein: CASSLGSSSGRADTGELFF
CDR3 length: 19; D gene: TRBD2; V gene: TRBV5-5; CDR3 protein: CASSLGFPSGGPGKDTQYF
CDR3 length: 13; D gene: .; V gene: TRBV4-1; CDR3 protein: CASSQGVTGVLHF
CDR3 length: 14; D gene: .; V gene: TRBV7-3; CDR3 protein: CASSLTGGPDTQYF
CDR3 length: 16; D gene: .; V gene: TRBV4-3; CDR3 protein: CASSQAADSANYGYTF
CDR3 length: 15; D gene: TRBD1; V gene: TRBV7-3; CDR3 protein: CASSPDRANTGELFF
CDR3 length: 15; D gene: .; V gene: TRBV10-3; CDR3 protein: CAISESRSHNSPLHF
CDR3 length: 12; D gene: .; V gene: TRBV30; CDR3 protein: CAWRGEDLAQYF
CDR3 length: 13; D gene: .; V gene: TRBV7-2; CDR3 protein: CASSLDWQETQYF
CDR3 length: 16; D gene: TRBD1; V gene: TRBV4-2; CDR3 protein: CASGKGQGASGTEAFF